A selection of T cell receptor beta chains follows, all from one sample in a study of OX40 agonist ivuxolimab in advanced cancers. Clones were read by immunoSEQ multiplex PCR, and TCRdb kept only the in-frame ones, dropping some. The table includes over 55,000 clones, 94% detected once. The source was CD4+ or CD8+ T cells sorted from blood, collected in a trial of the OX40 agonist ivuxolimab. The origin of the receptors is an adult with an advanced solid tumor such as melanoma, head and neck, liver or kidney cancer. Both conserved end residues are trimmed from each CDR3.

V gene	J gene	CDR3 protein
TRBV19	TRBJ1-1	ASSIRGTGTNTEAF
TRBV7-9	TRBJ2-7	ASSLGTGYLYEQY
TRBV27	TRBJ1-4	ASGPSYLGEKLF
TRBV7-9	TRBJ2-1	ASSYVAGSSYNEQF
TRBV13	TRBJ1-2	ASSSTVSDRGDYGYT
TRBV29-1	TRBJ1-2	SVYFETELYGYT
TRBV27	TRBJ2-5	ASSLGETQY
TRBV14	TRBJ2-4	ASSQGTGLVTNIQY
TRBV6-6	TRBJ1-1	ASSSGQHTEAF
TRBV5-4	TRBJ1-2	ASSRGGPNYGYT
TRBV28	TRBJ2-3	ASSFGTRTY
TRBV5-1	TRBJ1-1	ASSWRVNTEAF
TRBV18	TRBJ2-7	ASSPRARRSYEQY
TRBV7-6	TRBJ2-7	ASSLIPGQTAYEQY
TRBV7-2	TRBJ2-5	ASSHPWQTSQETQY
TRBV19	TRBJ1-1	ARPGQGIPNTEAF
TRBV5-6	TRBJ2-7	ASSPRSGRYPYEQY
TRBV18	TRBJ2-5	ASSPPGGKETQY
TRBV11-2	TRBJ2-3	ASTRGGSSTDTQY
TRBV4-1	TRBJ2-2	ASSQVPPHGPNTGELF
TRBV28	TRBJ2-1	ASSSPSLLAGVLDEQF
TRBV9	TRBJ1-2	ASSVATGRDTSYGYT
TRBV4-3	TRBJ1-1	ASSHPSRDVNTEAF
TRBV4-3	TRBJ1-2	ASSQEGTNYGYT
TRBV19	TRBJ1-1	ASSQGARGAEAF
TRBV5-4	TRBJ2-7	ASTIIGSGGYEQY
TRBV11-2	TRBJ2-7	ASTPGVRAYEQY
TRBV28	TRBJ2-3	ASSPPHDQADTQY
TRBV2	TRBJ2-7	ASTNTSGIYEQY
TRBV5-1	TRBJ2-7	ASSPPGEASYEQY
TRBV27	TRBJ1-2	ASSFWGQGDSPRPWGYT
TRBV4-1	TRBJ2-7	ASSQVTSGGAASYEQY
TRBV4-1	TRBJ2-3	ASSPRLAGGTDTQY
TRBV7-6	TRBJ2-7	ASSLASGSSYEQY
TRBV5-6	TRBJ1-1	ASSLRGLNTEAF
TRBV4-3	TRBJ1-6	ASSQDTGSYNSPLH
TRBV6-5	TRBJ2-1	ASSYSRTGNNEQF
TRBV4-3	TRBJ2-5	ASSQDGYGWETQY
TRBV6-5	TRBJ1-2	ASSYSRTNYGYT
TRBV19	TRBJ2-6	ASSIVGRGSSGANVLT
TRBV19	TRBJ2-1	ASSIAPTSGTFNEQF
TRBV19	TRBJ2-7	ASSPQGPYEQY
TRBV27	TRBJ1-2	ASSFNSGTGWGYT